This TCR beta chain was captured in a study of blood T cell repertoires in COVID-19. This clone turned up a few times. CDR3 length: 13 residues. V dropped 10 bases and J dropped 0 bases, with 12 bases sitting between them. Per the germline V gene, CDR1 is SNHLY and CDR2 is FYNNEI. Generated by immunoSEQ multiplex PCR, the TCRdb table keeps only in-frame clones and is missing some. Of around 230,000 clones in the sample, over 75% are singletons; the top ten hold around 9.2%. Two negative PCRs, clearance, or symptom resolution were required of recovered Cohort 3 donors. The sample taken for sequencing was PBMCs or T cells enriched from blood (not recorded which). The sequence was collected from a man in his forties or fifties who had recovered from COVID-19. This sequence joins TRBV2 and TRBJ1-1; D gene uncertain. CDR3 nucleotides: TGTGCCACTTCTAGAGCTATGAACACTGAAGCTTTCTTT. Its translation is CATSRAMNTEAFF.